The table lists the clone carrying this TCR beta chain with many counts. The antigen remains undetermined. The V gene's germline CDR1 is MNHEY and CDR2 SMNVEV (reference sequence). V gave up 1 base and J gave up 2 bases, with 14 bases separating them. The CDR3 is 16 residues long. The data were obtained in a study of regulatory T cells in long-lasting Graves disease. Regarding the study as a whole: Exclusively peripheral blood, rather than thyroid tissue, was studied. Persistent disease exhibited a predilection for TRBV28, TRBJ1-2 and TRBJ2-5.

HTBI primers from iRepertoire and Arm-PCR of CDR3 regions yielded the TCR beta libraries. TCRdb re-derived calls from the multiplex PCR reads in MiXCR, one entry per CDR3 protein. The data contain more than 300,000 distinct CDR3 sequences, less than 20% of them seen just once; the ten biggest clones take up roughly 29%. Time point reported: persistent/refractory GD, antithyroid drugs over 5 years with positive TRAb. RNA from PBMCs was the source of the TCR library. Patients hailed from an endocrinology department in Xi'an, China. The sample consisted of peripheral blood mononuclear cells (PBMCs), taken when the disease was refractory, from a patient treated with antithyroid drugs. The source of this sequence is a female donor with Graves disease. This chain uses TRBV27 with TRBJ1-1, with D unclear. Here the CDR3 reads CASSLFATWFNTEAFF. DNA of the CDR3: TGTGCCAGCAGTTTATTCGCAACCTGGTTCAACACTGAAGCTTTCTTT.